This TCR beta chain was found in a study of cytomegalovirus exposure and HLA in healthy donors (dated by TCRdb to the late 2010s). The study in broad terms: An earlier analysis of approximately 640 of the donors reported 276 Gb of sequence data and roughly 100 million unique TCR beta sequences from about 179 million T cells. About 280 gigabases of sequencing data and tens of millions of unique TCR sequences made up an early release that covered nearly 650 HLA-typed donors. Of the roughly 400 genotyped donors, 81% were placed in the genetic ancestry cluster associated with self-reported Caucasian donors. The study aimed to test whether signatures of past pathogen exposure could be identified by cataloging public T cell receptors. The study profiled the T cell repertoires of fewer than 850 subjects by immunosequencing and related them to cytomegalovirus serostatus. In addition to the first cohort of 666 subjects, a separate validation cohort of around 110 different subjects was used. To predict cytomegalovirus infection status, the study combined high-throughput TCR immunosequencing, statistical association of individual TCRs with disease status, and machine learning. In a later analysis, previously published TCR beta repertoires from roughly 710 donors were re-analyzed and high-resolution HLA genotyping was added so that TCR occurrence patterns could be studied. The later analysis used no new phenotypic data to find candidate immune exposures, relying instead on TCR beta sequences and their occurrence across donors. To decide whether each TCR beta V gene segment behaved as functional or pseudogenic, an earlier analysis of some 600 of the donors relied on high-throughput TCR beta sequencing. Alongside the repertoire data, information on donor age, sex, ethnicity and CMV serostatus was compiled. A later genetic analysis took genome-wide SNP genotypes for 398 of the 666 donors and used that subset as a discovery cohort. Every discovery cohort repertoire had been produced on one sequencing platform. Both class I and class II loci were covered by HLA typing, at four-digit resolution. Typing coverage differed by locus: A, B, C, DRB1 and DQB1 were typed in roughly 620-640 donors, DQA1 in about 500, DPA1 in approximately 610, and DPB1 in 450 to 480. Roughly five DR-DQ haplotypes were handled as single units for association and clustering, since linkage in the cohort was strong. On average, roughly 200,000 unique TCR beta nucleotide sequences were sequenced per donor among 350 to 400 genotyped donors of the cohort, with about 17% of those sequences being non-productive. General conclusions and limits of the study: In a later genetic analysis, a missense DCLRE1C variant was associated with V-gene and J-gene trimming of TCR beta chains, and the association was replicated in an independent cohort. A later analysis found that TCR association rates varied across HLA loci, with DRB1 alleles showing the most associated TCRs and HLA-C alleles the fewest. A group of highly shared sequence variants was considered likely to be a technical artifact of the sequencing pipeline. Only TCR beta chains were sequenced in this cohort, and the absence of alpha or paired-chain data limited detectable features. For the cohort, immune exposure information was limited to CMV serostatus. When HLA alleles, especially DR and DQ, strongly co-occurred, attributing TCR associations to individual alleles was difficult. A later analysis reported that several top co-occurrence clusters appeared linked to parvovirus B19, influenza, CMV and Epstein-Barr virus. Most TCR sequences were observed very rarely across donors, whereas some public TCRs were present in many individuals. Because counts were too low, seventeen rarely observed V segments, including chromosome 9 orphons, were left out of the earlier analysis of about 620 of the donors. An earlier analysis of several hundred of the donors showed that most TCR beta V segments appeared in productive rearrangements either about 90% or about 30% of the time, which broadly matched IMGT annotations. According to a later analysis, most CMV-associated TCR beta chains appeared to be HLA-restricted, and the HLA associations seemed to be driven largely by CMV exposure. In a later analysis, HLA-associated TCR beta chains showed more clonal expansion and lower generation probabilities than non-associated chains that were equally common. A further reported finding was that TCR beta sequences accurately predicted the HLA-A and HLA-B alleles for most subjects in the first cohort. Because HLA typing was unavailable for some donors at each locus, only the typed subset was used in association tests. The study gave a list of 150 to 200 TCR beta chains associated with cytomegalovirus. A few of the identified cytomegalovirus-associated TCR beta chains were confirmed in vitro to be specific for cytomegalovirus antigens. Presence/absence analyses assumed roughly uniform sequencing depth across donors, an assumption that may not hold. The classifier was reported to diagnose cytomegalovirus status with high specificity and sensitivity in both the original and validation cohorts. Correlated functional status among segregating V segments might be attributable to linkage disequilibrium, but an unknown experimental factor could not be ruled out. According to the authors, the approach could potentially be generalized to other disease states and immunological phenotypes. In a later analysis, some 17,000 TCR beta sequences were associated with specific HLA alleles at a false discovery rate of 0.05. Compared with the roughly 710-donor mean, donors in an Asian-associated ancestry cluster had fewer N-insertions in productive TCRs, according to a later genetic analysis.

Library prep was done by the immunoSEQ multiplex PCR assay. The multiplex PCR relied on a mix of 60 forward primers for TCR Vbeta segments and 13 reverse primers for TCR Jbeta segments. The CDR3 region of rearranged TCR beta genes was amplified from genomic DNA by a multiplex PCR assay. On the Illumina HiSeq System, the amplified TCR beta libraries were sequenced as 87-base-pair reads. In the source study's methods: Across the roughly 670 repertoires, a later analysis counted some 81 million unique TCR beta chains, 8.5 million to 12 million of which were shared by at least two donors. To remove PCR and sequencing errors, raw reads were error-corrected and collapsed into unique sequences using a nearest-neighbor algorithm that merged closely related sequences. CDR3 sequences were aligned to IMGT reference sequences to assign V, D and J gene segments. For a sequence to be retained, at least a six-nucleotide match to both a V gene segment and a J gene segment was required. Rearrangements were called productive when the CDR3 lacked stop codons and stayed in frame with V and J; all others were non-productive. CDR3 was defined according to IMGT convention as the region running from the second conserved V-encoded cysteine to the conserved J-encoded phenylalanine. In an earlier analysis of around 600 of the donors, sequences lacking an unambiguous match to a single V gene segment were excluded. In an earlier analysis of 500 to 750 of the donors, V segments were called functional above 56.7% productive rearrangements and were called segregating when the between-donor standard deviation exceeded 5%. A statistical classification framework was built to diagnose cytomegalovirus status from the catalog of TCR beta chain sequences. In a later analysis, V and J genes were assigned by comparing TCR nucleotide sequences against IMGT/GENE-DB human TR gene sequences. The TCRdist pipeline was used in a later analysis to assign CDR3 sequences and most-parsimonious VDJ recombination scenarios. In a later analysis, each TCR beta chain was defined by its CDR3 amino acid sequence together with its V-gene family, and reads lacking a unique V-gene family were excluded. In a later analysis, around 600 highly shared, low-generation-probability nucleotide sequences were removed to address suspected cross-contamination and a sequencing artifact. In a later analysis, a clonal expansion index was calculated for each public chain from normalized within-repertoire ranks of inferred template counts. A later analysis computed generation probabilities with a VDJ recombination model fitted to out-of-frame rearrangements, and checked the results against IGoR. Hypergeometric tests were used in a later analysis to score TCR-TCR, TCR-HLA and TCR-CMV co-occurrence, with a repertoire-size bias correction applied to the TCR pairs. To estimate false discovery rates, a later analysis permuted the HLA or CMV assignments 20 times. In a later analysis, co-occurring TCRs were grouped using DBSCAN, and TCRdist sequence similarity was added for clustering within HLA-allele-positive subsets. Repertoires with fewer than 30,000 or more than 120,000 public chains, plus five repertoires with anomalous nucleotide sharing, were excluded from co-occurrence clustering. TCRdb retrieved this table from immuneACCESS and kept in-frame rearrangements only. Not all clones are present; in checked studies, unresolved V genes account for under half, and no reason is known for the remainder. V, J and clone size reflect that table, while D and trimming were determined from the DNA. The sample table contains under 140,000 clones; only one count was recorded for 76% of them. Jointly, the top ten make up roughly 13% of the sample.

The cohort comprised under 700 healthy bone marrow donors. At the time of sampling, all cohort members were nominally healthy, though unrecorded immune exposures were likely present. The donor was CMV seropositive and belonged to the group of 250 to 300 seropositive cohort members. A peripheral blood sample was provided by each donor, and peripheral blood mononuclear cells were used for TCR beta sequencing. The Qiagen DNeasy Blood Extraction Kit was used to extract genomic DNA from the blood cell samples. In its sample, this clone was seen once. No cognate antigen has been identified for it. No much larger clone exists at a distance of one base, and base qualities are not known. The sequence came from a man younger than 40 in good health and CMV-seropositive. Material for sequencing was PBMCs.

Here is the DNA: TGTGCCTACTCCCGGGATCCTCGGGACAATCAGCCCCAGCATTTT. This sequence encodes CAYSRDPRDNQPQHF. The chain uses TRBV30 and TRBJ1-5; the D gene lacks a confident call. The germline V gene (reference sequence) provides CDR1 GTSNPN and CDR2 SVGIG. V was cut back by 7 bases and J by 3 bases, leaving a gap of 19 bases between them. Inclusive of the bounding cysteine and phenylalanine, the CDR3 is 15 residues long. Only the CDR3 part of the read is kept: 45 bases, read in frame from the first base.